This T cell receptor beta chain was profiled in a study of T cells expressing NK-cell markers. The CDR3 sequence is 15 residues long. Using the 5' RACE reads, TCRdb records one entry per CDR3 protein without DNA. The repertoire table contains about 400,000 distinct CDR3 sequences. Sequenced: blood T cells: a sorted CD56 or NKG2C T cell subset, CD4+ or CD8+ T cells, or bulk PBMC T cells (not recorded which). This clonotype was obtained from a woman in her fifties or sixties in good health. The rearrangement uses TRBV12-3 or TRBV12-4 and TRBJ2-1; absent DNA, TCRdb's TRBD2 call cannot be checked. The CDR3 sequence is CASGGEAGPYNEQFF.